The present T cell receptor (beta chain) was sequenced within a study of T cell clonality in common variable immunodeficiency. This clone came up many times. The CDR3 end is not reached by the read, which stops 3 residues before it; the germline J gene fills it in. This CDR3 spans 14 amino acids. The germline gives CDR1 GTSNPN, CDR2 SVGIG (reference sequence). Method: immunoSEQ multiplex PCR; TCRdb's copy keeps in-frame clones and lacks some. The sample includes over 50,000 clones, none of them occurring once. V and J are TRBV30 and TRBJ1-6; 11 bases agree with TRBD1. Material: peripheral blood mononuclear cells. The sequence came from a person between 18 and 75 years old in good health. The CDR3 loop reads CACGDRGSTPPLHF. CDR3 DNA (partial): TGTGCCTGCGGGGACAGGGGGTCAACCCCCCCC.